These 18 T cell receptor beta chains were sequenced from one sample in a study of cytomegalovirus exposure and HLA in healthy donors. PCR primers comprised 60 Vbeta and 13 Jbeta primers. This table comes from immunoSEQ multiplex PCR, and its TCRdb copy is limited to in-frame clones, with some not included. The sample includes 95,000 to 100,000 clones, roughly 70% of them seen just once. The sample comprised PBMCs. The receptors shown here come from a male donor in good health and CMV-seronegative.

The chain uses TRBV6-1 and TRBJ1-4, with D perhaps TRBD1 (5 bases). V lost 0 bases to trimming and J lost 7 bases, with 12 bases between them. The CDR3 is 15 amino acids. Germline V gene data show CDR1 as MNHNS and CDR2 as SASEGT. The CDR3 loop is CASSEAGARTEKLFF. The CDR3 DNA follows: TGTGCCAGCAGTGAAGCAGGGGCGCGAACTGAAAAACTGTTTTTT.

The rearrangement links TRBV5-4 to TRBJ1-1; D is perhaps TRBD1 (6 bases). The CDR3 contains 14 residues. Trimming shortened V by 4 bases and J by 6 bases, and 16 bases separated the two germline ends. CDR1 is SGHNT and CDR2 is YYREEE in the germline V gene (reference sequence). CDR3 nucleotide sequence: TGTGCCAGCAGCCGGGAACAGGGTACGTCTGAAGCTTTCTTT. Translated, it gives CASSREQGTSEAFF. Looking up the rest from reference TRBV5-4 and TRBJ1-1 gives the full variable domain: ETGVTQSPTHLIKTRGQQVTLRCSSQSGHNTVSWYQQALGQGPQFIFQYYREEENGRGNFPPRFSGLQFPNYSSELNVNALELDDSALYLCASSREQGTSEAFFGQGTRLTVV.

V and J are TRBV28 and TRBJ2-5, with TRBD2 as a possible D gene (7 bases). The CDR3 contains 15 residues. Trimming took off 2 bases at V and 1 base at J, with 11 bases between the two ends. Looked up from germline, CDR1 is MDHEN and CDR2 is SYDVKM. CDR3 in amino acids: CASSLGGAFQETQYF. CDR3 in DNA: TGTGCCAGCAGTTTAGGGGGGGCGTTCCAAGAGACCCAGTACTTC.

The chain uses TRBV7-8 and TRBJ1-1; TRBD1 matches at 9 bases. The V gene end was trimmed by 4 bases and the J gene end by 6 bases; junction bases not matched to a gene: 6. CDR1 and CDR2 from the germline V gene are SGHVS and FQNEAQ. The CDR3 runs 14 residues. The CDR3 DNA reads as TGTGCCAGCAGCTCCACAGGGGGCGAGGCTGAAGCTTTCTTT. This codes for CASSSTGGEAEAFF.

This chain uses TRBV14 with TRBJ2-7; D remains ambiguous. Trimming stripped 4 bases from V and 0 bases from J, with 10 bases between. CDR3 length: 14 residues. Germline V CDR1 and CDR2: SGHDN, FVKESK. The DNA of the CDR3 is TGTGCCAGCAGCCTCACGGGTAGCTCCTACGAGCAGTACTTC. Its translation is CASSLTGSSYEQYF.

This clone was observed a few times. The gene calls are TRBV5-4 and TRBJ2-2, with D uncertain. CDR1 is SGHNT and CDR2 is YYREEE in the germline V gene (reference sequence). The CDR3 contains 15 residues. The germline V and J ends were trimmed by 5 bases and 0 bases, with 11 bases remaining between them. The chain's CDR3 is CASSRETSNTGELFF. CDR3 nucleotides: TGTGCCAGCAGTAGAGAGACTTCGAACACCGGGGAGCTGTTTTTT. The full variable domain, in which reference TRBV5-4 and TRBJ2-2 provide the parts outside the CDR3, is ETGVTQSPTHLIKTRGQQVTLRCSSQSGHNTVSWYQQALGQGPQFIFQYYREEENGRGNFPPRFSGLQFPNYSSELNVNALELDDSALYLCASSRETSNTGELFFGEGSRLTVL.

The chain carries TRBV25-1 and TRBJ2-2; 9 nucleotides line up with TRBD1. The CDR3 loop spans 16 amino acids. Looked up from germline, CDR1 is MGHDK and CDR2 is SYGVNS. After removal of 5 bases from V and 1 base from J, the junction contained 5 bases not matched to a gene. The CDR3 loop is CASSIQGAGNTGELFF. The CDR3 DNA reads TGTGCCAGCAGTATACAGGGGGCGGGGAACACCGGGGAGCTGTTTTTT.

This rearrangement joins TRBV15 to TRBJ1-2, with D perhaps matching TRBD1 (5 bases). V lost 0 bases and J lost 8, with 13 bases in between. This CDR3 region has 14 residues. The germline V gene has CDR1 LNHNV and CDR2 YYDKDF (reference sequence). CDR3 region: CATSRDLGGDGYTF. CDR3 nucleotides: TGTGCCACCAGCAGAGATTTGGGGGGAGACGGCTACACCTTC.

Here the CDR3 DNA reads TGTGCCAGCAGCTTAAGGACTAGCGGGAGAGGTGAGCAGTTCTTC. The encoded protein is CASSLRTSGRGEQFF. The chain uses TRBV9 and TRBJ2-1; TRBD2 matches at 13 bases. The CDR3 loop spans 15 amino acids. J gave up 9 bases and V 4 bases, and 7 bases lay outside the gene matches. Germline values: CDR1 SGDLS, CDR2 YYNGEE.

V gene TRBV4-2 combines with J gene TRBJ2-3; perhaps TRBD2 as D (6 bases). Trimming removed 1 base from V and 7 bases from J, with 18 bases in between. This CDR3 is built from 16 residues. Germline V gives CDR1 LGHNA, CDR2 YNFKEQ. This chain's CDR3 is CASSQGAKAGQYTQYF. The CDR3 bases are TGTGCCAGCAGCCAAGGCGCAAAGGCGGGGCAATATACGCAGTATTTT.

This clone was counted a few times. The V gene is TRBV5-1, the J gene TRBJ2-2, with 9 nucleotides matching TRBD2. This CDR3 region has 17 residues. From germline, CDR1 is SGHRS and CDR2 YFSETQ. V shed 3 bases, J shed 1 base, and the junction held 7 bases outside the gene matches. This CDR3 reads CASSWTSARLNTGELFF. Written as DNA, the CDR3 is TGCGCCAGCAGCTGGACTAGCGCAAGACTGAACACCGGGGAGCTGTTTTTT.

The chain recombines TRBV4-2 with TRBJ2-2, with 7 bases identical to TRBD2. CDR3 length equals 15 residues. With V trimmed by 5 bases and J by 3 bases, 6 bases remained unmatched. From germline, CDR1 is LGHNA and CDR2 YNFKEQ. In DNA, the CDR3 is TGTGCCAGCAGCTCCCACGCGGGGGACACCGGGGAGCTGTTTTTT. Protein sequence: CASSSHAGDTGELFF.

CDR3 nucleotide sequence: TGTGCCAGCAGCTGGGGGACTTCAGATACGCAGTATTTT. It translates to CASSWGTSDTQYF. The chain combines TRBV5-6 with TRBJ2-3, with D possibly TRBD2 on 6 matching bases. V lost 3 bases, J lost 4 bases, and 9 bases lay in between. The CDR3 sequence is 13 residues long. Germline CDR1 is SGHDT and CDR2 is YYEEEE.

The V gene is TRBV9, the J gene TRBJ2-1, with no clear D. CDR1 is SGDLS, CDR2 YYNGEE, per germline. V was shortened by 4 bases and J by 5 bases, with 10 bases between the two germline ends. CDR3 length equals 13 residues. DNA of the CDR3: TGTGCCAGCAGCCCCGCGGTCCACAATGAGCAGTTCTTC. As protein: CASSPAVHNEQFF.

V and J are TRBV28 and TRBJ2-2; D not certain. The germline gives CDR1 MDHEN, CDR2 SYDVKM. CDR3 length: 15 amino acids. Trimming removed 6 bases at V and 0 bases at J, with 11 bases between. The CDR3 nucleotides are TGTGCCAGCAGATTTGGAGCCTCGAACACCGGGGAGCTGTTTTTT. Residues: CASRFGASNTGELFF.

The V and J genes are TRBV27 and TRBJ2-7; D perhaps matches TRBD2 (5 bases). The V and J ends lost 7 bases and 7 bases respectively, with 23 bases between them. From germline, CDR1 is MNHEY and CDR2 SMNVEV (reference sequence). This CDR3 has 15 residues. CDR3 residues: CASTLNGPASREQYF. Written as DNA, the CDR3 is TGTGCCAGCACCCTAAACGGACCGGCTAGCAGAGAGCAGTACTTC.

CDR3 loop: CATSGGTTSTDTQYF. DNA for the CDR3: TGTGCCACCAGCGGCGGGACTACGAGCACAGATACGCAGTATTTT. The chain recombines TRBV15 with TRBJ2-3; 7 bases map to TRBD2. The V gene end was trimmed by 5 bases and the J gene end by 0 bases; junction bases not matched to a gene: 5. CDR3 length equals 15 residues. Germline loops: CDR1 LNHNV, CDR2 YYDKDF (reference sequence). Variable domain in full (rest from reference TRBV15 and TRBJ2-3): DAMVIQNPRYQVTQFGKPVTLSCSQTLNHNVMYWYQQKSSQAPKLLFHYYDKDFNNEADTPDNFQSRRPNTSFCFLDIRSPGLGDTAMYLCATSGGTTSTDTQYFGPGTRLTVL.

The chain uses TRBV29-1 and TRBJ2-7; possibly TRBD2 for D (6 bases). The V gene's germline CDR1 is SQVTM and CDR2 ANQGSEA. V was shortened by 2 bases and J by 7 bases, with 12 bases between the two germline ends. The CDR3 runs 12 residues. CDR3 sequence (DNA): TGCAGCGTTGAATTCGGCGGGGTGGAGCAGTACTTC. This codes for CSVEFGGVEQYF.